The present T cell receptor beta chain was sequenced within a study of siplizumab effects on memory and regulatory T cells. Study-level results: Alloreactive sequences whose origin lay in unstimulated CD4+ memory cells were significantly reduced by siplizumab. A major contribution to the alloresponse seemed to be made by naive T cells, which seemed more diverse than memory cells. Unstimulated subsets were the mapping target of only a minor fraction of alloreactive clones.

The length of the CDR3 is 16 residues. From germline, CDR1 is MDHEN and CDR2 SYDVKM. V shed 3 bases, J shed 4 bases, and the junction held 8 bases outside the gene matches. Around 10^5 TCR templates per sample were assayed. The data were produced by immunoSEQ multiplex PCR, yet TCRdb's version contains in-frame clones alone and is incomplete. Seen here are about 52,000 clones, 95% to 98% observed once, and the top ten hold approximately 0.6%. Notes on this clone: Its antigen is unknown.

The chain recombines TRBV28 with TRBJ2-1; 8 positions agree with TRBD1. The sequenced sample consisted of naive CD4+ T cells sorted from blood. The sequence derives from a human donor in good health. For the CDR3, the DNA is TGTGCCAGCAGTTTCCTAGCAGGGGGCTCTTACAATGAGCAGTTCTTC. Amino acids: CASSFLAGGSYNEQFF. Full variable domain (missing parts from reference TRBV28 and TRBJ2-1): DVKVTQSSRYLVKRTGEKVFLECVQDMDHENMFWYRQDPGLGLRLIYFSYDVKMKEKGDIPEGYSVSREKKERFSLILESASTNQTSMYLCASSFLAGGSYNEQFFGPGTRLTVL.